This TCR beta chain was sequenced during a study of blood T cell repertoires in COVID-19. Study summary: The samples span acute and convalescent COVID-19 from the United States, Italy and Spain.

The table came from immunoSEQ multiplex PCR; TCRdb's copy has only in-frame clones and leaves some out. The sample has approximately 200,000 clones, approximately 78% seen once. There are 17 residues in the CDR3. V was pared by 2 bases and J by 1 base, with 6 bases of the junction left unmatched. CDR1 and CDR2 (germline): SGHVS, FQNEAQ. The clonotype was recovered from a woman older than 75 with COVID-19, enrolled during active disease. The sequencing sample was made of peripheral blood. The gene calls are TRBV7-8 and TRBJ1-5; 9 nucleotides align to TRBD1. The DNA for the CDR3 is TGTGCCAGCAGCTTAAAAGCGGACAGGGGAAGCAATCAGCCCCAGCATTTT. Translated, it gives CASSLKADRGSNQPQHF.